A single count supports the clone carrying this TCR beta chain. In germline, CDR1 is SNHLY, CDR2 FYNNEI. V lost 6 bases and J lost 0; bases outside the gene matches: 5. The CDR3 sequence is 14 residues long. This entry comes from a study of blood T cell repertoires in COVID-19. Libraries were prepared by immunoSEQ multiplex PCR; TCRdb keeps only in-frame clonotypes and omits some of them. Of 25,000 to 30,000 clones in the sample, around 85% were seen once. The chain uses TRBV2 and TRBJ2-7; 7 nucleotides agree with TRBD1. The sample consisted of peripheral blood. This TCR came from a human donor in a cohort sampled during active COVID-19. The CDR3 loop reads CASSGTAYSYEQYF. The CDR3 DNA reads TGTGCCAGCAGCGGGACAGCCTACTCCTACGAGCAGTACTTC.